This TCR beta chain is drawn from a study of blood T cell repertoires in COVID-19. Study summary: PBMCs, B-cell-depleted T cells, or T cells provided the cDNA or gDNA that made up the material.

TCRdb keeps only in-frame clones here, not all; method: immunoSEQ multiplex PCR. The sample lists more than 350,000 clones; approximately 88% were seen once. Germline V CDR1 and CDR2: LNHDA, SQIVND (reference sequence). V was clipped by 0 bases and J by 12 bases, with 17 bases between them. This CDR3 region has 14 residues. Enrollment of patients from Seattle took place during active infection, with longitudinal follow-up. What was sequenced was peripheral blood. This clonotype originated in a woman aged 30 to 39 with COVID-19, enrolled during active disease. The J gene is TRBJ2-5, the V gene TRBV19, with unresolved D. This chain's CDR3 is CASSIDGGTPMKYF. CDR3 in DNA: TGTGCCAGTAGTATAGATGGCGGAACCCCTATGAAGTACTTC. The variable domain in full, completed from reference TRBV19 and TRBJ2-5, reads DGGITQSPKYLFRKEGQNVTLSCEQNLNHDAMYWYRQDPGQGLRLIYYSQIVNDFQKGDIAEGYSVSREKKESFPLTVTSAQKNPTAFYLCASSIDGGTPMKYFGPGTRLLVL.